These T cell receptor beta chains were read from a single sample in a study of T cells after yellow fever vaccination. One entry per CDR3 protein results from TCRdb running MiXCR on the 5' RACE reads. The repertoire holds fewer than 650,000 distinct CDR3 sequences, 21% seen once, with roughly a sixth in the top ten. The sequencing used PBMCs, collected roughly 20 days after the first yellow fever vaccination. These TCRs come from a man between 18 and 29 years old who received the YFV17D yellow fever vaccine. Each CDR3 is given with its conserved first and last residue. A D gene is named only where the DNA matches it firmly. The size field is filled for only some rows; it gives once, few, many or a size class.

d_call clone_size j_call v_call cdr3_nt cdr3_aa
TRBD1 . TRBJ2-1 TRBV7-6 TGTGCCAGCAGCTCCAACGACAGGGCCTACAATGAGCAGTTCTTC CASSSNDRAYNEQFF
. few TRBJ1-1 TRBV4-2 TGTGCCAGCAGCCAAGATAGTTCGGGGAACACTGAAGCTTTCTTT CASSQDSSGNTEAFF
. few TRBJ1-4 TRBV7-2 TGTGCCAGCAGCTTAGGCACTTTTGCAACTAATGAAAAACTGTTTTTT CASSLGTFATNEKLFF
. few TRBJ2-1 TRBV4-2 TGTGCCAGCAGCCAAGGGGTTGGGGGGAGCAATGAGCAGTTCTTC CASSQGVGGSNEQFF
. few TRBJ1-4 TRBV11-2 TGTGCCAGCAGCTTCTATCCGGAACAGGAAAAACTGTTTTTT CASSFYPEQEKLFF
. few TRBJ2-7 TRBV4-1 TGCGCCAGCAGCCAAGCTCGGCCATCCGAGCAGTACTTC CASSQARPSEQYF
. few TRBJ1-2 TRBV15 TGTGCCACCAGCAGAGAATGGGCAGCATCAAACTATGGCTACACCTTC CATSREWAASNYGYTF
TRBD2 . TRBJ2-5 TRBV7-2 TGTGCCAGCAGCTCCGCGGGGGGGATAGAGACCCAGTACTTC CASSSAGGIETQYF
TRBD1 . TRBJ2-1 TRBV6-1 TGTGCCAGCAGAACCGGACAGGGGGCGAGGTACAATGAGCAGTTCTTC CASRTGQGARYNEQFF
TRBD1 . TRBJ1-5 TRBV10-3 TGTGCCATCAGTGCCCGGGACAGGGACAATCAGCCCCAGCATTTT CAISARDRDNQPQHF
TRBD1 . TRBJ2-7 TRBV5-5 TGTGCCAGCAGCTTGGGCCCAAACAGGGGCACCTACGAGCAGTACTTC CASSLGPNRGTYEQYF
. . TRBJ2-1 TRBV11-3 TGTGCCAGCAGCCTAACACTAGGTTCCTACAATGAGCAGTTCTTC CASSLTLGSYNEQFF
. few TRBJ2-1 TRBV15 TGTGCCACCAGCAGAGCGATGGGCAATGAGCAGTTCTTC CATSRAMGNEQFF
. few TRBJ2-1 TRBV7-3 TGTGCCAGCAGCTTAGCCCCGAACAATGAGCAGTTCTTC CASSLAPNNEQFF
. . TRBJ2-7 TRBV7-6 TGTGCCAGCAGCCCCCAAGGGGGGGGCTCCTACGAGCAGTACTTC CASSPQGGGSYEQYF
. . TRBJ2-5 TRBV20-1 TGCAGTGCTAGGCTAGCTGCCCCAGAGACCCAGTACTTC CSARLAAPETQYF
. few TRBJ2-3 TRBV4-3 TGCGCCAGCAGCCCCAGTATAGGGGGGCACGATACGCAGTATTTT CASSPSIGGHDTQYF
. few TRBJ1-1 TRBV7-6 TGTGCCAGCAGCTTAGCAGGCAGGGATGTCACTGAAGCTTTCTTT CASSLAGRDVTEAFF
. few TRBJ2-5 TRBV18 TGTGCCAGCTCCCCCGGGACACGTCAAGAGACCCAGTACTTC CASSPGTRQETQYF
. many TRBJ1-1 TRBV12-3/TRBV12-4 TGTGCCAGCAGTTTTGGGGAGAACACTGAAGCTTTCTTT CASSFGENTEAFF
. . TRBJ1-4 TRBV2 TGTGCCAGCAGTGAGGGAAAACTGTTTTTT CASSEGKLFF
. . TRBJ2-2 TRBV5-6 TGTGCCAGCAGTCCCGGAGCCATGAACACCGGGGAGCTGTTTTTT CASSPGAMNTGELFF
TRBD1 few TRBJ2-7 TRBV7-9 TGTGCCAGCAGCTTAGGGGACAGGGCTGGATACGAGCAGTACTTC CASSLGDRAGYEQYF
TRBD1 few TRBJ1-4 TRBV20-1 TGCAGTGCTTTCCGGGACAGGGGATCTGAAAAACTGTTTTTT CSAFRDRGSEKLFF
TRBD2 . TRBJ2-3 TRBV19 TGTGCCTCGCGACGGAGCGGGGGGGCTGCAGATACGCAGTATTTT CASRRSGGAADTQYF
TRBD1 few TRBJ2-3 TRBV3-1 TGTGCCAGCAGCAATAACAGGGGACACACAGATACGCAGTATTTT CASSNNRGHTDTQYF
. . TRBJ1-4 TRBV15 TGTGCCACCAGCAGAGATATGGACCGTAAACTGTTTTTT CATSRDMDRKLFF
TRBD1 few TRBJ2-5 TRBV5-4 TGTGCCAGCAGCTTGGACCTAGGGGGCCGGAAAGAGACCCAGTACTTC CASSLDLGGRKETQYF
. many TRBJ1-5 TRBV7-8 TGTGCCAGCAGCCCATCGGGGAGCAATCAGCCCCAGCATTTT CASSPSGSNQPQHF
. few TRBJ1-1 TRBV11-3 TGTGCCAGCAGCTTCAACATGAACACTGAAGCTTTCTTT CASSFNMNTEAFF
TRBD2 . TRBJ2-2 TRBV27 TGTGCCAGCAGTTTTTCCGGGGGGGCGCCCACCGGGGAGCTGTTTTTT CASSFSGGAPTGELFF
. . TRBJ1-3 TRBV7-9 TGTGCCAGCAGGGGGCCAAGCGGAAACACCATATATTTT CASRGPSGNTIYF
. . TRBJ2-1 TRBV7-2 TGTGCCAGCAGCTTATTTCGGTCGGGGGGCTATGAGCAGTTCTTC CASSLFRSGGYEQFF
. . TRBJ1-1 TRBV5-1 TGCGCCAGCAGCTTGGAGGTGGGTGGATTAGTGGAAGCTTTCTTT CASSLEVGGLVEAFF
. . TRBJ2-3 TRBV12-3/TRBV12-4 TGTGCCACCAGGCCGACGGGGAACACAGATACGCAGTATTTT CATRPTGNTDTQYF
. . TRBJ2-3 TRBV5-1 TGCGCCAGCAGCTCGACTGGGGTTGGAGATACGCAGTATTTT CASSSTGVGDTQYF
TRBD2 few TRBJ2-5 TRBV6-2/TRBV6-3 TGTGCCAGCAGTTACCTCATGACCGGGACTAGCGGGGGTGTACTGGAGACCCAGTACTTC CASSYLMTGTSGGVLETQYF
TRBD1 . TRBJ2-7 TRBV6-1 TGTGCCAGCAGGTCTACAGGGGGTCCCTACGAGCAGTACTTC CASRSTGGPYEQYF